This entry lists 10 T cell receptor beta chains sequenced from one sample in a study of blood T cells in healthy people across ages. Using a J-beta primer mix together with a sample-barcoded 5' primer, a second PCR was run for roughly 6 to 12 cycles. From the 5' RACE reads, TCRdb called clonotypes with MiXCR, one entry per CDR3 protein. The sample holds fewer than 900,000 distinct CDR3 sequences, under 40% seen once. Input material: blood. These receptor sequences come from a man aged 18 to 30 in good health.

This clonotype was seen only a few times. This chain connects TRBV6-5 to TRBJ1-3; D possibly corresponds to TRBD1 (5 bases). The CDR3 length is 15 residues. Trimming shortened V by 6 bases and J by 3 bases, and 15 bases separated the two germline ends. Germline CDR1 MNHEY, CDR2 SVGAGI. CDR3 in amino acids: CASRVDRTRGNTIYF. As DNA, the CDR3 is TGTGCCAGCAGAGTCGACAGAACACGTGGAAACACCATATATTTT.

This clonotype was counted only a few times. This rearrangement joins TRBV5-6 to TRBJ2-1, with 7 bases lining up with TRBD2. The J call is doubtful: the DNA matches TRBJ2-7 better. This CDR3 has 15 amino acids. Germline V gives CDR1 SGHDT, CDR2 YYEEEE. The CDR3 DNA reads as TGTGCCAGCAGCTCTCTGACTAGCTCCTACAATGAGCAGTACTTC. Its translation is CASSSLTSSYNEQYF.

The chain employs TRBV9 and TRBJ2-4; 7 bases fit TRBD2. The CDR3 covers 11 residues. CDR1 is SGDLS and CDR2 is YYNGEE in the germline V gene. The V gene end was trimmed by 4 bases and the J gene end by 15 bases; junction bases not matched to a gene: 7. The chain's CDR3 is CASSPGGKRYF. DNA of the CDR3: TGTGCCAGCAGCCCGGGGGGAAAGCGGTACTTC.

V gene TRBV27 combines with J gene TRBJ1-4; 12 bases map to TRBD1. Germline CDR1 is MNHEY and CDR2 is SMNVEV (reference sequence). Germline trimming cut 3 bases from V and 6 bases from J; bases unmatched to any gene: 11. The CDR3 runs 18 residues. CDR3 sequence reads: CASSFFGTGGVGYEKLFF. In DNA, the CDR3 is TGTGCCAGCAGTTTCTTTGGGACAGGGGGCGTTGGTTATGAAAAACTGTTTTTT.

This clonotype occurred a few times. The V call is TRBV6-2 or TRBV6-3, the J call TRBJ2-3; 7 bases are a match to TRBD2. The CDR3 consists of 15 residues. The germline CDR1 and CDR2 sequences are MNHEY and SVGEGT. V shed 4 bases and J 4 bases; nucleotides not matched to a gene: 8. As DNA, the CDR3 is TGTGCCAGCAGTTTGTCTAGCGGTGATGCAGATACGCAGTATTTT. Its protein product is CASSLSSGDADTQYF.

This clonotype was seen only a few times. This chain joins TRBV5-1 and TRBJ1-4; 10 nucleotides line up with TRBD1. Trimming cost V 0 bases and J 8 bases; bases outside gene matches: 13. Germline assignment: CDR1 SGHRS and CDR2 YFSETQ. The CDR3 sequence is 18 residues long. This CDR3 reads CASSLAAHHGTGVEKLFF. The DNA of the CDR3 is TGCGCCAGCAGCTTGGCGGCGCACCACGGGACAGGGGTAGAAAAACTGTTTTTT.

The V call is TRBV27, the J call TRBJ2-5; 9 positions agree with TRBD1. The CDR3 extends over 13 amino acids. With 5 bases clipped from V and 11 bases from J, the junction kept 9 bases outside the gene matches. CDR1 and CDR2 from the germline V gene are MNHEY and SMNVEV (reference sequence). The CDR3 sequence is CASSARQGVKQYF. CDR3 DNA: TGTGCCAGCAGTGCACGACAGGGGGTGAAGCAGTACTTC.

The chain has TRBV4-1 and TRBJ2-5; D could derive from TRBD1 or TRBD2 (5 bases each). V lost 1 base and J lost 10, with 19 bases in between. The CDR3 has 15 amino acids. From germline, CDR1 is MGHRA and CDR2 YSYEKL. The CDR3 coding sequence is TGCGCCAGCAGCCAAGTGGTGGGGCAGGACTGGAACCAGTACTTC. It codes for CASSQVVGQDWNQYF.

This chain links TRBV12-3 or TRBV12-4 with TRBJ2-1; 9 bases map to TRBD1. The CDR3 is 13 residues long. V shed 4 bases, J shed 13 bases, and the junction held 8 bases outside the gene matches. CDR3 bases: TGTGCCAGCAGTTGGGACAGGGAAGAGACCCAGTTCTTC. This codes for CASSWDREETQFF.

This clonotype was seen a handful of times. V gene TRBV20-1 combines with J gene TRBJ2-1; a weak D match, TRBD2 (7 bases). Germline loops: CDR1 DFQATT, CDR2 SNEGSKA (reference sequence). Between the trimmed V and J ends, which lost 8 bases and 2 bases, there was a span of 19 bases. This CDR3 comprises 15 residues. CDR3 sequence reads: CSIGGGALTYNEQFF. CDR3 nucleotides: TGCAGTATCGGAGGGGGGGCACTGACCTACAATGAGCAGTTCTTC.